This T cell receptor (beta chain) was retrieved from a study of cytomegalovirus exposure and HLA in healthy donors. This clone was observed a single time. What it recognizes is unknown. Assay used: immunoSEQ multiplex PCR; TCRdb lists only in-frame clones, some missing. The table has about 120,000 clones, approximately 90% seen once. Study-wide results and caveats: Rarity held for most TCR sequences, but there were some public TCRs that occurred in many donors. In vitro checks showed that a few CMV-associated chains really do target CMV antigens.

The germline CDR1 and CDR2 sequences are SGHDT and YYEEEE. The CDR3 has 16 residues. Trimming cost V 3 bases and J 4 bases; bases outside gene matches: 7. The donors were part of the validation cohort, which consisted of more than 90 subjects and was separate from the first cohort of 666 subjects. This sequence originates from a man aged 18 to 29 in good health and CMV-seronegative. The material sequenced was PBMCs. The rearrangement uses TRBV5-6 and TRBJ2-1; 10 bases align to TRBD2. The DNA for the CDR3 is TGTGCCAGCAGCTGGGAACTAGCGGGATTGTACAATGAGCAGTTCTTC. Translated, it gives CASSWELAGLYNEQFF. Variable domain in full (rest from reference TRBV5-6 and TRBJ2-1): DAGVTQSPTHLIKTRGQQVTLRCSPKSGHDTVSWYQQALGQGPQFIFQYYEEEERQRGNFPDRFSGHQFPNYSSELNVNALLLGDSALYLCASSWELAGLYNEQFFGPGTRLTVL.